This T cell receptor (beta chain) originates from a study of blood T cell repertoires in COVID-19. CDR3 length: 14 amino acids. Germline V gene lookup returns CDR1 SGHVS and CDR2 FNYEAQ. With 2 bases clipped from V and 6 bases from J, the junction kept 6 bases outside the gene matches. The repertoire was sequenced with immunoSEQ multiplex PCR; TCRdb's copy has only in-frame clones and lacks some. The sample lists roughly 140,000 clones; 84% were seen once. The sequence came from a man aged 65 to 79 with acute or convalescent COVID-19. The chain joins TRBV7-6 to TRBJ2-7, with 8 bases matching TRBD2. Sequencing was performed on peripheral blood. CDR3 in DNA: TGTGCCAGCAGCTTATTTGAGCGGGAGCCCGAGCAGTACTTC. This sequence encodes CASSLFEREPEQYF.